This passage covers 4 T cell receptor beta chains from one sample sequenced in a study of blood T cell repertoires in COVID-19. TCRdb keeps only in-frame clones here, not all; method: immunoSEQ multiplex PCR. The sample holds 100,000 to 150,000 clones; roughly 91% are singletons and the top ten take roughly a sixth. The sample taken for sequencing was peripheral blood. These TCRs come from a man aged 45-65 years with active or convalescent COVID-19.

The chain recombines TRBV7-2 with TRBJ2-3, with a weak D call TRBD2 (5 bases). Germline V lookup: CDR1 SGHTA, CDR2 FQGNSA. The CDR3 runs 12 residues. V gave up 5 bases and J gave up 8 bases, with 11 bases separating them. DNA of the CDR3: TGTGCCAGCAGCCAGACTACGGGTACGCAGTATTTT. Amino acid sequence: CASSQTTGTQYF.

V and J are TRBV19 and TRBJ2-7, with 9 bases fitting TRBD1. V dropped 5 bases and J dropped 3; count of bases not matched to a gene: 8. The CDR3 extends over 15 amino acids. Per germline, CDR1 LNHDA and CDR2 SQIVND (reference sequence). DNA for the CDR3: TGTGCCAGTAGTTCGAGGACAGGGGAGGGCTACGAGCAGTACTTC. This translates into CASSSRTGEGYEQYF.

The chain is built from TRBV5-6 and TRBJ2-5; D gene uncertain. Germline V gene data show CDR1 as SGHDT and CDR2 as YYEEEE. V was shortened by 3 bases and J by 6 bases, with 12 bases between the two germline ends. The CDR3 spans 13 residues. This chain's CDR3 is CASSSVTDQTQYF. In DNA, the CDR3 is TGTGCCAGCAGCTCGGTAACAGATCAGACCCAGTACTTC.

The rearrangement links TRBV4-1 to TRBJ1-4; TRBD1 matches 10 bases. CDR1 and CDR2 (germline): MGHRA, YSYEKL. This CDR3 has 15 amino acids. V trimming: 2 bases; J trimming: 7 bases; junction bases outside the gene matches: 4. For the CDR3, the DNA is TGCGCCAGCAGCCAATGGACAGGGGGGAGTGAAAAACTGTTTTTT. Its translation: CASSQWTGGSEKLFF.